Below are 27 T cell receptor beta chains sequenced from a single sample in a study of cytomegalovirus exposure and HLA in healthy donors. The PCR contained 60 Vbeta and 13 Jbeta primers. Sequenced by immunoSEQ multiplex PCR; TCRdb stores in-frame clones only, minus some. Recorded for this sample: about 43,000 clones. The sequenced sample was PBMCs. These receptors all come from a woman aged 25 to 39 in good health and CMV-seronegative.

The chain employs TRBV6-6 and TRBJ1-5, with D possibly TRBD1 on 6 matching bases. The CDR3 has 16 amino acids. The germline V gene has CDR1 MNHNY and CDR2 SVGAGI (reference sequence). Trimming left V 6 bases short and J 0 bases short, with 15 bases between. The chain's CDR3 is CASSRYHRDSNQPQHF. As DNA, the CDR3 is TGTGCCAGCAGCAGATACCACAGGGATAGCAATCAGCCCCAGCATTTT.

V is TRBV6-1 and J is TRBJ2-1; D remains ambiguous. The CDR3 covers 14 residues. Trimming cost V 10 bases and J 6 bases, with 19 bases left between them. Germline lookup yields CDR1 MNHNS and CDR2 SASEGT. The CDR3 sequence is CATRAGFAVNEQFF. The CDR3 nucleotides read TGTGCCACCCGAGCAGGTTTCGCCGTCAATGAGCAGTTCTTC.

The rearrangement joins TRBV7-9 to TRBJ2-7, with 8 positions matching TRBD2. CDR1 is SEHNR and CDR2 is FQNEAQ in the germline V gene (reference sequence). V lost 5 bases and J lost 3; bases outside the gene matches: 12. The CDR3 sequence is 16 residues long. The CDR3 nucleotides read TGTGCCAGCAGCCTCCTGGCGGGAGGAGGGGGCTACGAGCAGTACTTC. Its translation: CASSLLAGGGGYEQYF.

The CDR3 loop reads CASLSPQETQYF. For the CDR3, the DNA is TGCGCCAGCCTCTCCCCCCAAGAGACCCAGTACTTC. The chain couples TRBV5-1 to TRBJ2-5; D unclear. V shed 7 bases and J shed 1 base, with 8 bases lying between them. The CDR3 has 12 amino acids. The germline V gene encodes CDR1 SGHRS and CDR2 YFSETQ.

V and J are TRBV7-9 and TRBJ2-3; weak D call: TRBD2 (6 bases). The CDR3 has 15 residues. Germline CDR1 and CDR2: SEHNR and FQNEAQ (reference sequence). Trimming cost V 4 bases and J 2 bases, with 13 bases left between them. CDR3 protein: CASSSTAGTTDTQYF. In DNA form, the CDR3 reads TGTGCCAGCAGCTCGACGGCGGGAACCACAGATACGCAGTATTTT. The complete variable domain, with remaining parts taken from reference TRBV7-9 and TRBJ2-3, reads DTGVSQNPRHKITKRGQNVTFRCDPISEHNRLYWYRQTLGQGPEFLTYFQNEAQLEKSRLLSDRFSAERPKGSFSTLEIQRTEQGDSAMYLCASSSTAGTTDTQYFGPGTRLTVL.

The V call is TRBV4-2, the J call TRBJ2-1; D is uncertain. V was shortened by 0 bases and J by 0 bases, with 9 bases between the two germline ends. Germline-derived CDR1 and CDR2 are LGHNA and YNFKEQ. This CDR3 has 16 amino acids. DNA for the CDR3: TGTGCCAGCAGCCAAGAAGTCCAGTCCTCCTACAATGAGCAGTTCTTC. Translating it yields CASSQEVQSSYNEQFF.

The chain couples TRBV9 to TRBJ1-2; D might be TRBD1 (5 bases). This CDR3 is 15 amino acids long. Looked up from germline, CDR1 is SGDLS and CDR2 is YYNGEE. Trimming took off 0 bases at V and 4 bases at J, with 13 bases between the two ends. CDR3 amino acids: CASSVGGRTPYGYTF. CDR3 sequence (DNA): TGTGCCAGCAGCGTAGGGGGCCGAACTCCCTATGGCTACACCTTC.

The CDR3: CASSQDPGRETQYF. The CDR3 DNA sequence: TGTGCCAGCAGCCAAGACCCGGGGAGGGAGACCCAGTACTTC. V is TRBV4-2 and J is TRBJ2-5; perhaps TRBD2 as D (6 bases). Germline V gives CDR1 LGHNA, CDR2 YNFKEQ. This CDR3 region has 14 residues. V was trimmed by 0 bases and J by 5 bases, leaving 10 bases between them.

CDR3 DNA sequence: TGTGCCAGCTCACAAGGTGGGACAGCTTACAATGAGCAGTTCTTC. Translation gives CASSQGGTAYNEQFF. V usage is TRBV18 and J usage is TRBJ2-1, with 7 bases matching TRBD1. This CDR3 spans 15 amino acids. V gave up 4 bases and J gave up 4 bases; unmatched junction bases: 7. Looked up from germline, CDR1 is KGHSH and CDR2 is LQKENI.

CDR3 protein: CASSSRDRVYEQYF. For the CDR3, the DNA is TGTGCCAGCAGCTCCCGGGACAGGGTCTACGAGCAGTACTTC. This sequence joins TRBV7-8 and TRBJ2-7; 9 nucleotides agree with TRBD1. J lost 3 bases, V lost 4 bases, and 4 bases had no gene match. The CDR3 runs 14 residues. The germline gives CDR1 SGHVS, CDR2 FQNEAQ. Supplemented by reference TRBV7-8 and TRBJ2-7, the full variable domain reads GAGVSQSPRYKVAKRGQDVALRCDPISGHVSLFWYQQALGQGPEFLTYFQNEAQLDKSGLPSDRFFAERPEGSVSTLKIQRTQQEDSAVYLCASSSRDRVYEQYFGPGTRLTVT.

The chain carries TRBV9 and TRBJ1-3, with D tentatively TRBD1 (5 bases). The V and J ends lost 0 bases and 0 bases respectively, with 13 bases between them. The CDR3 contains 17 residues. From germline, CDR1 is SGDLS and CDR2 YYNGEE. The CDR3 is CASSVVDTSSSGNTIYF. CDR3 coding DNA: TGTGCCAGCAGCGTAGTGGACACATCATCCTCTGGAAACACCATATATTTT.

The V gene is TRBV30, the J gene TRBJ2-1, with a weak D call TRBD2 (5 bases). From germline, CDR1 is GTSNPN and CDR2 SVGIG (reference sequence). This CDR3 has 12 residues. Trimming took off 4 bases at V and 10 bases at J, with 14 bases between the two ends. CDR3 sequence reads: CAWTLGLREQFF. The CDR3 coding sequence is TGTGCCTGGACACTAGGTCTCAGGGAGCAGTTCTTC. Supplemented by reference TRBV30 and TRBJ2-1, the full variable domain reads SQTIHQWPATLVQPVGSPLSLECTVEGTSNPNLYWYRQAAGRGLQLLFYSVGIGQISSEVPQNLSASRPQDRQFILSSKKLLLSDSGFYLCAWTLGLREQFFGPGTRLTVL.

The chain joins TRBV18 to TRBJ1-2, with D possibly matching TRBD1 (5 bases). Germline V CDR1 and CDR2: KGHSH, LQKENI. V was pared by 2 bases and J by 2 bases, with 9 bases between. The CDR3 spans 14 residues. The CDR3 bases are TGTGCCAGCTCACCAGTGCGGGGGAACTATGGCTACACCTTC. It codes for CASSPVRGNYGYTF.

Regarding this clone: Different DNA sequences within this sample yield the same CDR3. The chain joins TRBV7-9 to TRBJ1-2, with TRBD1 identical over 9 bases. CDR1 is SEHNR, CDR2 FQNEAQ, per germline (reference sequence). The CDR3 runs to 15 residues. V lost 5 bases and J lost 2; bases outside the gene matches: 6. CDR3 loop: CASSPTGQGNYGYTF. CDR3 in DNA: TGTGCCAGCAGCCCTACAGGACAGGGGAACTATGGCTACACCTTC.

V and J are TRBV30 and TRBJ2-1; 11 bases match TRBD2. Germline V gene data show CDR1 as GTSNPN and CDR2 as SVGIG (reference sequence). J gave up 11 bases and V 5 bases, and 14 bases lay outside the gene matches. The CDR3 contains 15 residues. Written as DNA, the CDR3 is TGTGCCTGGCGAGATACGAGTCTAGCGGGAGGTAAGCAGTTCTTC. Translation: CAWRDTSLAGGKQFF.

The chain is built from TRBV28 and TRBJ1-5; D not resolved. The germline V and J ends were trimmed by 5 bases and 0 bases, with 5 bases remaining between them. Per germline, CDR1 MDHEN and CDR2 SYDVKM. The CDR3 runs 13 residues. CDR3 sequence reads: CASSPDSNQPQHF. The CDR3 nucleotides read TGTGCCAGCAGTCCAGATAGCAATCAGCCCCAGCATTTT.

V is TRBV29-1 and J is TRBJ2-5, with 12 bases aligning to TRBD2. The CDR3 totals 14 residues. Germline assignment: CDR1 SQVTM and CDR2 ANQGSEA. V trimming: 6 bases; J trimming: 3 bases; junction bases outside the gene matches: 5. CDR3 nucleotides: TGCAGCGTCCTACTAGCGGGAGGAAAAGAGACCCAGTACTTC. Its protein is CSVLLAGGKETQYF.

The chain employs TRBV7-9 and TRBJ1-4, with D uncertain. The germline V gene encodes CDR1 SEHNR and CDR2 FQNEAQ (reference sequence). V was clipped by 3 bases and J by 8 bases, with 13 bases between them. There are 14 residues in the CDR3. CDR3 DNA sequence: TGTGCCAGCAGCTTCTCCGGGTTTTTGGAAAAACTGTTTTTT. Translation: CASSFSGFLEKLFF.

The chain couples TRBV7-2 to TRBJ1-1; D might be TRBD1 (6 bases). Germline V gives CDR1 SGHTA, CDR2 FQGNSA. This CDR3 has 17 residues. Trimming stripped 1 base from V and 6 bases from J, with 21 bases between. DNA for the CDR3: TGTGCCAGCAGCTTAGGTCAATTTAGAGCTAAGGGGGCTGAAGCTTTCTTT. It translates to CASSLGQFRAKGAEAFF. Full variable domain (rest looked up from reference TRBV7-2 and TRBJ1-1): GAGVSQSPSNKVTEKGKDVELRCDPISGHTALYWYRQSLGQGLEFLIYFQGNSAPDKSGLPSDRFSAERTGGSVSTLTIQRTQQEDSAVYLCASSLGQFRAKGAEAFFGQGTRLTVV.

The chain recombines TRBV5-1 with TRBJ2-1, with TRBD2 matching 8 bases. The V segment lost 3 bases and the J segment 5 bases; nucleotides outside the gene matches: 4. The germline gives CDR1 SGHRS, CDR2 YFSETQ. This CDR3 contains 14 residues. Written as DNA, the CDR3 is TGCGCCAGCAGCTCCGGGACTAGAGACAATGAGCAGTTCTTC. Amino acid sequence: CASSSGTRDNEQFF.

This chain connects TRBV9 to TRBJ2-7; D is perhaps TRBD2 (6 bases). V lost 0 bases, J lost 3 bases, and 10 bases lay in between. Germline values: CDR1 SGDLS, CDR2 YYNGEE. The CDR3 runs 14 residues. As DNA, the CDR3 is TGTGCCAGCAGCGTAGGTGGAGCGGGCTACGAGCAGTACTTC. Its translation is CASSVGGAGYEQYF.

J is TRBJ2-2 and V is TRBV18; D uncertain. CDR1 and CDR2 (germline): KGHSH, LQKENI. The V gene lost 3 bases and the J gene lost 7 bases, with 12 bases spanning the gap. This CDR3 has 14 residues. The CDR3 loop is CASSPELSRGELFF. CDR3 nucleotide sequence: TGTGCCAGCTCACCCGAGTTATCGCGCGGGGAGCTGTTTTTT.

The chain employs TRBV5-1 and TRBJ2-1; 10 positions match TRBD1. V lost 4 bases and J lost 8; bases outside the gene matches: 15. There are 17 residues in the CDR3. CDR1 is SGHRS, CDR2 YFSETQ, per germline. Written as DNA, the CDR3 is TGCGCCAGCAGCCTTGACAGGGGGCGAGAACTAGTCGATGAGCAGTTCTTC. Its protein is CASSLDRGRELVDEQFF.

The rearrangement links TRBV29-1 to TRBJ1-1; D ambiguous. The germline V and J ends were trimmed by 7 bases and 0 bases, with 12 bases remaining between them. This CDR3 has 13 amino acids. Per germline, CDR1 SQVTM and CDR2 ANQGSEA. As DNA, the CDR3 is TGCAGCGCCCTCACCCAGGTGAACACTGAAGCTTTCTTT. Translating gives CSALTQVNTEAFF. Filled out from reference TRBV29-1 and TRBJ1-1, the complete variable domain reads SAVISQKPSRDICQRGTSLTIQCQVDSQVTMMFWYRQQPGQSLTLIATANQGSEATYESGFVIDKFPISRPNLTFSTLTVSNMSPEDSSIYLCSALTQVNTEAFFGQGTRLTVV.

The chain uses TRBV4-1 and TRBJ2-7; 10 bases line up with TRBD1. Germline V gene data show CDR1 as MGHRA and CDR2 as YSYEKL. Unmatched junction bases numbered 11, after V lost 10 bases and J lost 5 bases. The length of the CDR3 is 14 residues. The CDR3 DNA reads TGCGCCATACACAACCGGGACAGGGGCCACGAGCAGTACTTC. This sequence encodes CAIHNRDRGHEQYF.

The V and J genes are TRBV4-1 and TRBJ2-2, with 11 positions matching TRBD1. Germline CDR1 reads MGHRA; CDR2 reads YSYEKL. J gave up 5 bases and V 6 bases, and 8 bases lay outside the gene matches. This CDR3 spans 16 amino acids. In DNA form, the CDR3 reads TGCGCCAGCAGGCGGACAGGGGGCGTGTTAACCGGGGAGCTGTTTTTT. Translation gives CASRRTGGVLTGELFF.

This sequence joins TRBV5-1 and TRBJ2-2, with 7 positions matching TRBD1. Trimming cost V 6 bases and J 3 bases; bases outside gene matches: 11. Germline CDR1 reads SGHRS; CDR2 reads YFSETQ. This CDR3 has 16 amino acids. DNA of the CDR3: TGCGCCAGCACCAAATCCCGGGACAGATACACCGGGGAGCTGTTTTTT. Residues: CASTKSRDRYTGELFF.